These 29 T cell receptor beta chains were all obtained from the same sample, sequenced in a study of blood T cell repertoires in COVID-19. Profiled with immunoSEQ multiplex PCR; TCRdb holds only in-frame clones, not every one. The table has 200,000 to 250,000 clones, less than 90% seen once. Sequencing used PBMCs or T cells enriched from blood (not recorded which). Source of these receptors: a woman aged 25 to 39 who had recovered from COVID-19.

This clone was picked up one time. The CDR3 DNA sequence: TGTGCCACCGCACCCGGGGGCAATCAGCCCCAGCATTTT. It translates to CATAPGGNQPQHF. The chain has TRBV19 and TRBJ1-5; D ambiguous. The CDR3 has 13 amino acids. Germline CDR1 LNHDA, CDR2 SQIVND (reference sequence). V was clipped by 10 bases and J by 2 bases, with 12 bases between them.

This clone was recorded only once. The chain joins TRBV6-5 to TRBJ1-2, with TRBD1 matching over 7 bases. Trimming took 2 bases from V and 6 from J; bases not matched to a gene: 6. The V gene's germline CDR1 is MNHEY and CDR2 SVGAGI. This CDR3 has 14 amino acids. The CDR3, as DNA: TGTGCCAGCAGTTACAGGAGGGGGCGGGATGGCTACACCTTC. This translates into CASSYRRGRDGYTF.

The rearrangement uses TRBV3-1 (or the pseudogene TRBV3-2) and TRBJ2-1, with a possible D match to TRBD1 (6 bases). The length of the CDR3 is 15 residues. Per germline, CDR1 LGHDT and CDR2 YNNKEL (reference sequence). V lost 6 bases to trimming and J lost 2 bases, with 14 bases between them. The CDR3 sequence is CASSRQASAYNEQFF. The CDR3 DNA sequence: TGTGCCAGCAGTCGACAGGCGAGCGCCTACAATGAGCAGTTCTTC.

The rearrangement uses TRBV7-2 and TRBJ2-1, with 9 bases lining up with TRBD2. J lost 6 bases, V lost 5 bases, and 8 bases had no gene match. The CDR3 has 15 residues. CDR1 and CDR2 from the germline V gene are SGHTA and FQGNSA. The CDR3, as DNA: TGTGCCAGCAGCCCGAAGCGCGGGGGGGCCAATGAGCAGTTCTTC. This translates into CASSPKRGGANEQFF.

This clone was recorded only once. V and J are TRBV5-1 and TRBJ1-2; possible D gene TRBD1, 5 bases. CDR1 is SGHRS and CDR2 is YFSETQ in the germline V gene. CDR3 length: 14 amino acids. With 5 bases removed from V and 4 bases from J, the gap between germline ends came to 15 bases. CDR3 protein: CASRQDGSLYGYTF. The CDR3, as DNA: TGCGCCAGCAGACAGGACGGCTCGCTCTATGGCTACACCTTC.

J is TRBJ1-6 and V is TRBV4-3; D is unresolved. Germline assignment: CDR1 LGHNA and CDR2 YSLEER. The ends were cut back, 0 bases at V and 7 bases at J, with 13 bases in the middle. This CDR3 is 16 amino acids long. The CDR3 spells CASSQDLVRKNSPLHF. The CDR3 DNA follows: TGCGCCAGCAGCCAAGATCTGGTCAGGAAAAATTCACCCCTCCACTTT.

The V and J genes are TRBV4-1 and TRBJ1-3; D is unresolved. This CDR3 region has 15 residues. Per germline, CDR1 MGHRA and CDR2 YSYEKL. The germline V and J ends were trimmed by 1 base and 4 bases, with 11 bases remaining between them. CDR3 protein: CASSQGGQAGNTIYF. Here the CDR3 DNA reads TGCGCCAGCAGCCAAGGTGGGCAGGCCGGAAACACCATATATTTT.

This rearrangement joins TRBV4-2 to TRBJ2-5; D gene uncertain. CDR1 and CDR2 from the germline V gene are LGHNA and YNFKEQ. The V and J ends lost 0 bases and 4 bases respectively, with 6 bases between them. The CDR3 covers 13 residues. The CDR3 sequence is CASSQEVAETQYF. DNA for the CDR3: TGTGCCAGCAGCCAAGAGGTGGCAGAGACCCAGTACTTC.

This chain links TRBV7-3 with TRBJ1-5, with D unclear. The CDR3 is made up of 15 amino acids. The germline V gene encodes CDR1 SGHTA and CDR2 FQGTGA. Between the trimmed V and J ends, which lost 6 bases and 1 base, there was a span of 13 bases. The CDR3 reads CASSKGPGSNQPQHF. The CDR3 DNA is TGTGCCAGCAGTAAGGGCCCGGGAAGCAATCAGCCCCAGCATTTT.

The CDR3 DNA reads as TGTGCCAGCAGTTTGGGGGACAGGGGGGACTACGAGCAGTACTTC. It yields the protein CASSLGDRGDYEQYF. V gene TRBV6-5 combines with J gene TRBJ2-7; TRBD1 aligns across 11 bases. Germline-derived CDR1 and CDR2 are MNHEY and SVGAGI. With 4 bases clipped from V and 3 bases from J, the junction kept 5 bases outside the gene matches. This CDR3 contains 15 residues.

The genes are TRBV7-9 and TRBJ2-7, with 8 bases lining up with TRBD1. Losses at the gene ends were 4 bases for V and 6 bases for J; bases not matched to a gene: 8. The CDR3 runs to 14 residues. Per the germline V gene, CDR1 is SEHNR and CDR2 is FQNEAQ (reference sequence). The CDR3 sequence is CASSSQGVTGEQYF. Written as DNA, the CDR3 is TGTGCCAGCAGCTCACAGGGGGTAACGGGCGAGCAGTACTTC.

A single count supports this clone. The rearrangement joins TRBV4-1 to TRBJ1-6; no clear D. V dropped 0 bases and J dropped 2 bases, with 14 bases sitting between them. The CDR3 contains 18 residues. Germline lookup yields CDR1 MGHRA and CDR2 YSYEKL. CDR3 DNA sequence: TGCGCCAGCAGCCAAGATGGGTACGGGGTCGCCTATAATTCACCCCTCCACTTT. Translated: CASSQDGYGVAYNSPLHF.

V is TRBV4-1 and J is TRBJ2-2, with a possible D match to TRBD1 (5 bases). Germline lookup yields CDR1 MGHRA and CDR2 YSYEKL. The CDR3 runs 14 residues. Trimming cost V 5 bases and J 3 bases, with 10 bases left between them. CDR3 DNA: TGCGCCAGCAGCGACATAGGGGACACCGGGGAGCTGTTTTTT. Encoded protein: CASSDIGDTGELFF.

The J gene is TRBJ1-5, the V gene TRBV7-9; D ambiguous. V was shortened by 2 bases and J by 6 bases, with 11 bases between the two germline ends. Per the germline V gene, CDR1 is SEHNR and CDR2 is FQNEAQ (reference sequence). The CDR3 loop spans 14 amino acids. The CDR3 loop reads CASSLSLAGQPQHF. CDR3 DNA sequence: TGTGCCAGCAGCTTATCCTTAGCTGGTCAGCCCCAGCATTTT.

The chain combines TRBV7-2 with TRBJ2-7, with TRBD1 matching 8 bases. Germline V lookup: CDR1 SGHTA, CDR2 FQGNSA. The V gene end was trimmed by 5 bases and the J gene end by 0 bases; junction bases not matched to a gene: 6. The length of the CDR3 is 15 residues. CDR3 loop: CASSEGDRSSYEQYF. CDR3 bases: TGTGCCAGCAGCGAGGGGGACAGGAGCTCCTACGAGCAGTACTTC.

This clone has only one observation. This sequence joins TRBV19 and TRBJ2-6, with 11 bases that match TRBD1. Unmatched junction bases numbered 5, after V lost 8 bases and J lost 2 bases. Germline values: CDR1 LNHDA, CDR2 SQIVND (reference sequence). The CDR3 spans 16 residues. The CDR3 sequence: CASSGTGGTGANVLTF. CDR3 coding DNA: TGTGCCAGTTCCGGGACAGGGGGTACTGGGGCCAACGTCCTGACTTTC.

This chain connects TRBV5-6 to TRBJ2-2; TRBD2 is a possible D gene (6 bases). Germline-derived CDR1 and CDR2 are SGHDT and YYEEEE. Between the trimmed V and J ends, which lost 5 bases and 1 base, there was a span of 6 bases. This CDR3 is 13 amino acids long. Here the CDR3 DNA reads TGTGCCAGCAGGGGAGGGAACACCGGGGAGCTGTTTTTT. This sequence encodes CASRGGNTGELFF.

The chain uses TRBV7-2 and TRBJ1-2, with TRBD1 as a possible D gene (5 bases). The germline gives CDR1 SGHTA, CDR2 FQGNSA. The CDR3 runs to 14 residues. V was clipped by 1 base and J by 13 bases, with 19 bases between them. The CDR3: CASSLGGHRSRVTF. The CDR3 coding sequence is TGTGCCAGCAGCTTAGGAGGACACCGTTCCCGGGTCACCTTC.

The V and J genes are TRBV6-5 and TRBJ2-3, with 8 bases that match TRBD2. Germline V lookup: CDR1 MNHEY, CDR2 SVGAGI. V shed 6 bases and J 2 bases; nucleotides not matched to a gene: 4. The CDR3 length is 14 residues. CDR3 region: CASSLGLATDTQYF. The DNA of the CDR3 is TGTGCCAGCAGCTTAGGACTAGCCACAGATACGCAGTATTTT.

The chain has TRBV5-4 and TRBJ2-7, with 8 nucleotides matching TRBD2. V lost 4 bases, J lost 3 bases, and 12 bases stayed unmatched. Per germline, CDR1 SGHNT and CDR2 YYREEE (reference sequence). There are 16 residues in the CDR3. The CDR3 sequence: CASSHHGTSGLYEQYF. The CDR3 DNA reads TGTGCCAGCAGCCACCATGGAACTAGCGGCCTCTACGAGCAGTACTTC. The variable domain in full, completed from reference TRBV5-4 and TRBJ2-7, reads ETGVTQSPTHLIKTRGQQVTLRCSSQSGHNTVSWYQQALGQGPQFIFQYYREEENGRGNFPPRFSGLQFPNYSSELNVNALELDDSALYLCASSHHGTSGLYEQYFGPGTRLTVT.

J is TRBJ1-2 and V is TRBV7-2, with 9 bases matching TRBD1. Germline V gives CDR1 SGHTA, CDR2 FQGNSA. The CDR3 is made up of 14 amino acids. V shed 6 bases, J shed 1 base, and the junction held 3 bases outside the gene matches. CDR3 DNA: TGTGCCAGCAGACGACAGGGGGTTAACTATGGCTACACCTTC. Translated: CASRRQGVNYGYTF.

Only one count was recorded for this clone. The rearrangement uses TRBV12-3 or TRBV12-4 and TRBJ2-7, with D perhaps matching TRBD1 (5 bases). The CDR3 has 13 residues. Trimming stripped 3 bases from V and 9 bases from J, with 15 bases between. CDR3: CASSFAGPGMQYF. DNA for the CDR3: TGTGCCAGCAGTTTCGCAGGGCCCGGTATGCAGTACTTC.

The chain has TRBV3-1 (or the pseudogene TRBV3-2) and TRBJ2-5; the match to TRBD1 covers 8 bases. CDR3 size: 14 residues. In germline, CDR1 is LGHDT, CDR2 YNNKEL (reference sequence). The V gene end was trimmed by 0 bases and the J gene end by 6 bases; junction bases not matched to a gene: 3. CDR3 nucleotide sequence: TGTGCCAGCAGCCAAGAACAGGGGGAAAAGACCCAGTACTTC. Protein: CASSQEQGEKTQYF.

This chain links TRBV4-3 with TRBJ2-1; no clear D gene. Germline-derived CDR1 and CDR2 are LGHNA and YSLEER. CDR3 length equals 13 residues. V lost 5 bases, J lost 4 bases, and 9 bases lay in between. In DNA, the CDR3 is TGCGCCAGCAGCTTCGACACGTACAATGAGCAGTTCTTC. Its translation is CASSFDTYNEQFF.

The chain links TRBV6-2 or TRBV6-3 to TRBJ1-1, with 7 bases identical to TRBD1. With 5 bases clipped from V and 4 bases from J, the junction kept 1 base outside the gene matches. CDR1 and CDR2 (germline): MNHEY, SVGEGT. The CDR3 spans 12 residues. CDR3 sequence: CASSGQATEAFF. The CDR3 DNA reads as TGTGCCAGCAGTGGACAGGCCACTGAAGCTTTCTTT.

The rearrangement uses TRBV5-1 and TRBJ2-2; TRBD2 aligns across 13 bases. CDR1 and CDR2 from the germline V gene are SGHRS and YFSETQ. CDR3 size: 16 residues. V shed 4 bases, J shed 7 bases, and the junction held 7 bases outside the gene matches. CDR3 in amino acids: CASSQLAGGPVGELFF. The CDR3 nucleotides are TGCGCCAGCAGCCAACTAGCGGGGGGGCCGGTCGGGGAGCTGTTTTTT.

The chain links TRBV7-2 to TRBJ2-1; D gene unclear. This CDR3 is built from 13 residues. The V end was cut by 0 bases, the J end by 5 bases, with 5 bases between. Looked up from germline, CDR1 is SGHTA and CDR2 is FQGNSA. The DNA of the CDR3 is TGTGCCAGCAGCTTAGCGGCAGACAATGAGCAGTTCTTC. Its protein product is CASSLAADNEQFF.

The CDR3 protein is CASRFGTGSGYTF. In DNA form, the CDR3 reads TGTGCCAGTAGGTTCGGGACAGGGAGTGGCTACACCTTC. The V and J genes are TRBV19 and TRBJ1-2, with 9 nucleotides matching TRBD1. CDR3 length equals 13 residues. V lost 6 bases and J lost 7; bases outside the gene matches: 6. Germline CDR1 and CDR2: LNHDA and SQIVND (reference sequence).

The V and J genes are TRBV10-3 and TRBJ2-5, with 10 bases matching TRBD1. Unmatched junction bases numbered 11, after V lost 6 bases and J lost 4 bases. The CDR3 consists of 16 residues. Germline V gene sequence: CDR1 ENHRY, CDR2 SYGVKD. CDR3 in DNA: TGTGCCATCAGACAGGACGGGACAGGGGAGACAGAGACCCAGTACTTC. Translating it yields CAIRQDGTGETETQYF.